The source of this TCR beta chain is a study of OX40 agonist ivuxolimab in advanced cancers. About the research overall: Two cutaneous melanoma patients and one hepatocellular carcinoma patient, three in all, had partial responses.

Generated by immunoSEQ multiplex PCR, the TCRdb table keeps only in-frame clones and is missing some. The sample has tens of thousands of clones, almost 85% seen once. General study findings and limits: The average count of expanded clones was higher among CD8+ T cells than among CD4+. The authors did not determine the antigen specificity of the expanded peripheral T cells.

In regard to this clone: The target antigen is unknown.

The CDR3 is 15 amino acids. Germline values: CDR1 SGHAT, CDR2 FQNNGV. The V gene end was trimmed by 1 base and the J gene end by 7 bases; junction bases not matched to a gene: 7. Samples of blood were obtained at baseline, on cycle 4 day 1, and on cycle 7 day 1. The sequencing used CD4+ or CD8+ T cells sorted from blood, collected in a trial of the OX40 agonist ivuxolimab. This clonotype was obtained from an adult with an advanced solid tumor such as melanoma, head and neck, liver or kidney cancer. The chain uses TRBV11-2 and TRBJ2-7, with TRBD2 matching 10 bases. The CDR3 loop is CASSLGLAGGREQYF. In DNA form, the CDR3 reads TGTGCCAGCAGCTTAGGGTTAGCGGGAGGTCGGGAGCAGTACTTC.